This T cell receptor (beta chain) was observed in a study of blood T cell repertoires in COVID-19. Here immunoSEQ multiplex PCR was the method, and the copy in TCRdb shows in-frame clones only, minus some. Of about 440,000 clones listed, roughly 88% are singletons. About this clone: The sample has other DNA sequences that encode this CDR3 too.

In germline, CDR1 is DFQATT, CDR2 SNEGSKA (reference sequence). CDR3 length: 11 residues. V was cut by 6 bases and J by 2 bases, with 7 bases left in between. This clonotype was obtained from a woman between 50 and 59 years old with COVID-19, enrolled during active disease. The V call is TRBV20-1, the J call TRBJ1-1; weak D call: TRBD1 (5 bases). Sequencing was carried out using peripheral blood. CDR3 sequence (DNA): TGCAGTGCGGGGGGAAACACTGAAGCTTTCTTT. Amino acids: CSAGGNTEAFF.